A selection of T cell receptor beta chains follows, all from one sample in a study of beta chain features in type 1 diabetes. Some clones are missing from TCRdb's copy, which holds only in-frame ones; the method was immunoSEQ multiplex PCR. The data hold 350,000 to 400,000 clones, with roughly 13% observed a single time. Source material: naive CD4+ T cells from blood. Every receptor here comes from a woman between 18 and 29 years old with type 1 diabetes. Both conserved end residues are part of each CDR3. D genes are given only for firm matches. The size of a clone is reported for some rows only, either as once, few or many, or as a class for expanded clones.

V: TRBV19
size: -
D: -
J: TRBJ2-7
DNA: TGTGCCAGTAGTGCCCGACAGGCTACCTACGAGCAGTACTTC
CDR3: CASSARQATYEQYF

V: TRBV10-3
size: few
D: -
J: TRBJ1-3
DNA: TGTGCCATCAGTGAGGGGCTGGTCTCTGGAAACACCATATATTTT
CDR3: CAISEGLVSGNTIYF

V: TRBV18
size: few
D: -
J: TRBJ1-5
DNA: TGTGCCAGCTCGCCGGAGGGGCAGCAGCCCCAGCATTTT
CDR3: CASSPEGQQPQHF

V: TRBV27
size: -
D: TRBD2
J: TRBJ2-7
DNA: TGTGCCAGCAGTCCTCCCGGGACTAGCAGCCCCTACGAGCAGTACTTC
CDR3: CASSPPGTSSPYEQYF

V: TRBV30
size: -
D: TRBD2
J: TRBJ2-7
DNA: TGTGCCTGGAGTGTAATGGTGGTTGGGGGGTCCCCAAGCGGGGCGCGAAGGGCGCAGTACTTC
CDR3: CAWSVMVVGGSPSGARRAQYF

V: TRBV11-2
size: few
D: -
J: TRBJ2-1
DNA: TGTGCCAGCAGCCGCCTGGAGCAAGTCGGCAATGAGCAGTTCTTC
CDR3: CASSRLEQVGNEQFF

V: TRBV5-1
size: few
D: -
J: TRBJ2-5
DNA: TGCGCCAGCAGCTGGGTGACAGAGCAAGAGACCCAGTACTTC
CDR3: CASSWVTEQETQYF

V: TRBV28
size: few
D: -
J: TRBJ2-7
DNA: TGTGCCAGCAGTTCCTTGAGGGAGCAGTACTTC
CDR3: CASSSLREQYF

V: TRBV27
size: -
D: TRBD2
J: TRBJ2-1
DNA: TGTGCCAGCAGCGGGGAGGGCTCCTACAATGAGCAGTTCTTC
CDR3: CASSGEGSYNEQFF

V: TRBV9
size: -
D: TRBD2
J: TRBJ2-2
DNA: TGTGCCAGCAGGTCTAGCGGGGGGCTCCACACCGGGGAGCTGTTTTTT
CDR3: CASRSSGGLHTGELFF

V: TRBV27
size: few
D: TRBD1
J: TRBJ2-7
DNA: TGTGCCAGCAGCTGGACAGGGACCGGGTCCTACGAGCAGTACTTC
CDR3: CASSWTGTGSYEQYF

V: TRBV21-1
size: -
D: -
J: TRBJ2-6
DNA: TGTGCCAGCAGCCGGAGCGGGACTGATTCTGGGGCCAACGTCCTGACTTTC
CDR3: CASSRSGTDSGANVLTF

V: TRBV25-1
size: few
D: -
J: TRBJ1-2
DNA: TGTGCCAGCAGTGCCGGCGAGGGCTCGGGCTACACCTTC
CDR3: CASSAGEGSGYTF

V: TRBV13
size: few
D: TRBD2
J: TRBJ2-5
DNA: TGTGCCAGCAGCCTCGGAGGACTAGCGGGAGGGCCGGGAGAGACCCAGTACTTC
CDR3: CASSLGGLAGGPGETQYF

V: TRBV9
size: few
D: TRBD1
J: TRBJ2-3
DNA: TGTGCCAGCAGCGTAGCGGGACAGAACACAGATACGCAGTATTTT
CDR3: CASSVAGQNTDTQYF

V: TRBV28
size: few
D: -
J: TRBJ2-7
DNA: TGTGCCAGCCTCCGGGGAGGCGACTCCTACGAGCAGTACTTC
CDR3: CASLRGGDSYEQYF

V: TRBV20-1
size: few
D: -
J: TRBJ2-3
DNA: TGCAGTGCTAGAGACCCTATCGGACTCACTTTT
CDR3: CSARDPIGLTF

V: TRBV7-9
size: few
D: TRBD1
J: TRBJ2-4
DNA: TGTGCCAGCAGCTTAGAAGGGACAGTAGCCAAAAACATTCAGTACTTC
CDR3: CASSLEGTVAKNIQYF

V: TRBV7-9
size: few
D: -
J: TRBJ2-5
DNA: TGTGCCAGCAGTCCTCAAGAGACCCAGTACTTC
CDR3: CASSPQETQYF

V: TRBV25-1
size: -
D: -
J: TRBJ1-1
DNA: TGTGCCAGCAGTGACCAGGGATTGAACACTGAAGCTTTCTTT
CDR3: CASSDQGLNTEAFF

V: TRBV29-1
size: few
D: -
J: TRBJ2-1
DNA: TGCAGCGCCACCAGGGGTGGCGAGCAGTTCTTC
CDR3: CSATRGGEQFF

V: TRBV9
size: few
D: -
J: TRBJ2-1
DNA: TGTGCCAGCAGCTCAGGTGATCTGTTACGAACCTCCTACAATGAGCAGTTCTTC
CDR3: CASSSGDLLRTSYNEQFF

V: TRBV9
size: few
D: -
J: TRBJ1-1
DNA: TGTGCCAGCAGCGTAGGGGGCAGGGAGGACACTGAAGCTTTCTTT
CDR3: CASSVGGREDTEAFF

V: TRBV7-2
size: -
D: TRBD1
J: TRBJ1-1
DNA: TGTGCCAGCAGCTCTCGGACAGGGTTTGACACTGAAGCTTTCTTT
CDR3: CASSSRTGFDTEAFF

V: TRBV4-3
size: few
D: -
J: TRBJ1-5
DNA: TGCGCCAGCAGCCAAGGGCATCAGAGCAATCAGCCCCAGCATTTT
CDR3: CASSQGHQSNQPQHF

V: TRBV4-3
size: -
D: -
J: TRBJ2-2
DNA: TGCGCCAGCAGCCAGACACCCGAATACGGGGAGCTGTTTTTT
CDR3: CASSQTPEYGELFF

V: TRBV5-1
size: -
D: TRBD2
J: TRBJ2-2
DNA: TGCGCCAGCTCTAGCGGAAACACCGGGGAGCTGTTTTTT
CDR3: CASSSGNTGELFF

V: TRBV7-9
size: -
D: TRBD1
J: TRBJ1-6
DNA: TGTGCCAGCAGCTTAGGGACAGGGTTCTATAATTCACCCCTCCACTTT
CDR3: CASSLGTGFYNSPLHF